This T cell receptor beta chain was sequenced during a study of T-cell memory formation after mild COVID-19. 5'RACE, which relied on constant-segment primers, yielded TCR alpha and TCR beta cDNA libraries carrying sample barcodes and UMIs. TCRdb re-called the 5' RACE reads through MiXCR, storing one row per CDR3 protein. The data show about 210,000 distinct CDR3 sequences, over 9.5% seen once. Study outcomes and limitations: Some clones that responded were present in memory (sampled pre-infection), which suggests cross-reactive memory joined. Clones shrinking between day 15 and 85 showed a balanced CD4/CD8 split, and those that grew later tilted toward CD4+. Day 37-peaking second-wave clones had unconfirmed SARS-CoV-2 specificity.

Many counts were recorded for this clonotype. The antigen is unknown. V lost 3 bases to trimming and J lost 0 bases, with 18 bases between them. In germline, CDR1 is KGHSH, CDR2 LQKENI. This CDR3 comprises 18 residues. The receptor was isolated from a man younger than 30 who had mild COVID-19 (a few samples of this study predate the infection). Cell type and time point are not known. This chain connects TRBV18 to TRBJ1-5, with a tentative D call TRBD1 (5 bases). Sequences were obtained from PBMCs or a T cell subset sorted from them (not recorded which). The CDR3: CASSPLNYDSYSNQPQHF. The DNA for the CDR3 is TGTGCCAGCTCACCTCTAAATTACGACAGTTATAGCAATCAGCCCCAGCATTTT. Full variable domain (rest looked up from reference TRBV18 and TRBJ1-5): NAGVMQNPRHLVRRRGQEARLRCSPMKGHSHVYWYRQLPEEGLKFMVYLQKENIIDESGMPKERFSAEFPKEGPSILRIQQVVRGDSAAYFCASSPLNYDSYSNQPQHFGDGTRLSIL.